This T cell receptor beta chain was obtained from a study of response to subunit inactivated influenza vaccine. Study-level results: Authors suggested each seasonal flu vaccination may recruit only limited numbers of new T cells.

MiXCR, applied by TCRdb to the RT-PCR reads, yields one record per CDR3 protein. Of roughly 500,000 distinct CDR3 sequences in the sample, 16% are singletons; the top ten hold less than 4%. The V and J ends lost 2 bases and 7 bases respectively, with 12 bases between them. CDR3 size: 14 residues. Germline V gene lookup returns CDR1 SGHAT and CDR2 FQNNGV. This clonotype came up a few times. Its antigen is still unknown. The sample in question was CD4+ T cells sorted from PBMCs, obtained 23 to 25 months after vaccination. This chain links TRBV11-2 with TRBJ2-1, with no clear D. The TCR comes from a man aged 50 to 75 who received an inactivated influenza vaccine. The CDR3 DNA reads as TGTGCCAGCAGCTTAAGGGAAATAAGGAATGAGCAGTTCTTC. Residues: CASSLREIRNEQFF.